The clone carrying this TCR beta chain was counted between two and nine times. Its antigen is not known. The data derive from a study of vaccination effects on CD4 cells after COVID-19. Across the whole study: IL-2 at 10 IU/ml and peptides at 8.5 to 10 ug/ml were added to cultured PBMC, around 1.9 million per well.

Per the germline V gene, CDR1 is SGDLS and CDR2 is YYNGEE. The CDR3 loop spans 12 amino acids. V was cut by 0 bases and J by 7 bases, with 5 bases left in between. Isolating CD4+ T cells followed approximately 10 days of culture. The table came from immunoSEQ multiplex PCR; TCRdb's copy has only in-frame clones and leaves some out. The sample includes about 66,000 clones, 70% to 85% of them seen just once. The clonotype comes from a human donor who had a prior SARS-CoV-2 infection. Source: CD4+ T cells from PBMCs cultured without peptide, taken before COVID-19 vaccination. The V call is TRBV9, the J call TRBJ1-5; D is ambiguous. The CDR3 loop is CASSVGRQPQHF. In DNA form, the CDR3 reads TGTGCCAGCAGCGTAGGAAGGCAGCCCCAGCATTTT. The full variable domain, in which reference TRBV9 and TRBJ1-5 provide the parts outside the CDR3, is DSGVTQTPKHLITATGQRVTLRCSPRSGDLSVYWYQQSLDQGLQFLIQYYNGEERAKGNILERFSAQQFPDLHSELNLSSLELGDSALYFCASSVGRQPQHFGDGTRLSIL.